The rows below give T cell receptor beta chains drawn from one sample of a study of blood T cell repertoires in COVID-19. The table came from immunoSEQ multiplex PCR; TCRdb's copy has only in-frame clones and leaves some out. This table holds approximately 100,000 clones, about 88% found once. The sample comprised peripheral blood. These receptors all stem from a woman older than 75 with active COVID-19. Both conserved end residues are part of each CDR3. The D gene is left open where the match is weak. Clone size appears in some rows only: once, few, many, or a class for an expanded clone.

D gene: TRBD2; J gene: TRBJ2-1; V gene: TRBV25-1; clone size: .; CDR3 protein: CASSDTPAGDGEQFF; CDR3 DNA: TGTGCCAGCAGTGATACCCCTGCGGGAGACGGGGAGCAGTTCTTC
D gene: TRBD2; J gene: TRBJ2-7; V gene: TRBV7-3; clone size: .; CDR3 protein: CASSLSGTSGTYEQYF; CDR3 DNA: TGTGCCAGCAGCTTATCAGGGACTAGCGGGACCTACGAGCAGTACTTC
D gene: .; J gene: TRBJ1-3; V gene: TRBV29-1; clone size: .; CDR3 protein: CSVPDITGNTIYF; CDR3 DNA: TGCAGCGTGCCGGACATCACTGGAAACACCATATATTTT
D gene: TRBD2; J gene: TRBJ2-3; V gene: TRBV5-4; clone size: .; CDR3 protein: CASSLAGGPTDTQYF; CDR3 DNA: TGTGCCAGCAGCTTAGCGGGAGGGCCAACAGATACGCAGTATTTT
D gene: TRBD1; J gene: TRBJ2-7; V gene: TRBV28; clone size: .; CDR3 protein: CASSRPGQGIYEQYF; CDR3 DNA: TGTGCCAGCAGTCGCCCGGGACAGGGCATCTACGAGCAGTACTTC
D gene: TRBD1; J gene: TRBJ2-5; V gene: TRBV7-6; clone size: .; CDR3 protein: CASSLAGRGLGETQYF; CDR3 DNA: TGTGCCAGCAGCTTAGCTGGCAGGGGGCTAGGTGAGACCCAGTACTTC
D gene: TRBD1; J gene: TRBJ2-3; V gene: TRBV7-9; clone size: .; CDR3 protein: CASSPRGPDTQYF; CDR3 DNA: TGTGCCAGCAGCCCCAGGGGGCCAGATACGCAGTATTTT
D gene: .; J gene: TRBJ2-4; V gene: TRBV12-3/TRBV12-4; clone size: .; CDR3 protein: CASSFYPRGSDF; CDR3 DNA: TGTGCCAGCAGTTTTTACCCCCGGGGGTCTGACTTC
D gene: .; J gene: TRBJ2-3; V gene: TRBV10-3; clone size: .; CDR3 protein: CAINGQLTDTQYF; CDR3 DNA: TGTGCCATCAATGGACAGCTTACAGATACGCAGTATTTT
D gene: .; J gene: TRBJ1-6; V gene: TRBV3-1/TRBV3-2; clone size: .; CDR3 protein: CASSQSGFLHF; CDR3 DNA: TGTGCCAGCAGCCAATCGGGTTTCCTCCACTTT
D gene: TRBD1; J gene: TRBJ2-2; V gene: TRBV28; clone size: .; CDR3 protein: CASSPLTGLTGELFF; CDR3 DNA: TGTGCCAGCAGTCCACTGACAGGGCTTACCGGGGAGCTGTTTTTT
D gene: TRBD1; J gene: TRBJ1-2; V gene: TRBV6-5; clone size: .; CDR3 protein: CASRTGQGRVGYTF; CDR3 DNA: TGTGCCAGCAGGACGGGACAGGGGAGAGTTGGCTACACCTTC
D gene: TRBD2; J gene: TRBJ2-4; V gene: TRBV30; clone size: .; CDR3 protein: CAWSGLAGVGRAKNIQYF; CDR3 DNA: TGTGCCTGGAGTGGGCTAGCGGGAGTGGGTAGGGCCAAAAACATTCAGTACTTC
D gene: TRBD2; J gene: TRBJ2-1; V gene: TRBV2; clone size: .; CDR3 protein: CASSSRTSGAPLGALSEQFF; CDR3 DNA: TGTGCCAGCAGTTCTCGAACTAGCGGGGCGCCTCTGGGGGCTTTAAGCGAGCAGTTCTTC
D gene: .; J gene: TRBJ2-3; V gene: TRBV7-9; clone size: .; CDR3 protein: CASSQRDSDTQYF; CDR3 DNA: TGTGCCAGCAGCCAGAGGGATTCAGATACGCAGTATTTT
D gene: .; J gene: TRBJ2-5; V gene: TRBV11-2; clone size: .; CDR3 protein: CASSLAGFSETQYF; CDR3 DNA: TGTGCCAGCAGCTTAGCCGGGTTCTCAGAGACCCAGTACTTC
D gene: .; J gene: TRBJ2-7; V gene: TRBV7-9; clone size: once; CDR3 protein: CASSLGSSAYEQYF; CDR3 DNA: TGTGCCAGCAGCTTAGGGAGCAGTGCCTACGAGCAGTACTTC
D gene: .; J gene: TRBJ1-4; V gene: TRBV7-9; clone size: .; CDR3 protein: CASSSDIMNEKLFF; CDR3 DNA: TGTGCCAGCAGCTCGGACATCATGAACGAAAAACTGTTTTTT
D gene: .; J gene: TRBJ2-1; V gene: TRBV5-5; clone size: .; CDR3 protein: CASSLEDPRGSYNEQFF; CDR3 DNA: TGTGCCAGCAGCTTGGAGGACCCCCGGGGCTCCTACAATGAGCAGTTCTTC
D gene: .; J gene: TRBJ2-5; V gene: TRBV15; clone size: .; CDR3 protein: CATSRAGRETQYF; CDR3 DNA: TGTGCCACCAGCAGAGCGGGTAGGGAGACCCAGTACTTC
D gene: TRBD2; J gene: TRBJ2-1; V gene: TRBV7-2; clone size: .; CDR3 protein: CASSLALVAGRAWGNEQFF; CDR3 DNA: TGTGCCAGCAGCTTGGCCCTAGTTGCCGGGAGGGCCTGGGGCAATGAGCAGTTCTTC
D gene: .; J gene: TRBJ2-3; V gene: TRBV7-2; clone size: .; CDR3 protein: CASSLGWSITDTQYF; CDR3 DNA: TGTGCCAGCAGCTTAGGATGGTCTATTACAGATACGCAGTATTTT
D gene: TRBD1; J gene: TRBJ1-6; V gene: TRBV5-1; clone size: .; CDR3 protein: CASSLEGGFNSPLHF; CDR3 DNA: TGCGCCAGCAGCTTGGAAGGGGGCTTTAATTCACCCCTCCACTTT
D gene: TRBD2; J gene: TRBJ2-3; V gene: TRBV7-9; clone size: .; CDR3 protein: CASSSFIAGQRDTQYF; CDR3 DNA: TGTGCCAGCAGCTCCTTTATAGCGGGTCAGAGGGATACGCAGTATTTT
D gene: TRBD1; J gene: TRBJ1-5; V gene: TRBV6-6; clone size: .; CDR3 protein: CASCDREDNQPQHF; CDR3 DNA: TGTGCCAGCTGCGACAGGGAGGACAATCAGCCCCAGCATTTT
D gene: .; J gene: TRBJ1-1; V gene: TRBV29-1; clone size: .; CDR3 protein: CSVVRGANTEAFF; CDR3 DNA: TGCAGCGTTGTCCGCGGGGCGAACACTGAAGCTTTCTTT